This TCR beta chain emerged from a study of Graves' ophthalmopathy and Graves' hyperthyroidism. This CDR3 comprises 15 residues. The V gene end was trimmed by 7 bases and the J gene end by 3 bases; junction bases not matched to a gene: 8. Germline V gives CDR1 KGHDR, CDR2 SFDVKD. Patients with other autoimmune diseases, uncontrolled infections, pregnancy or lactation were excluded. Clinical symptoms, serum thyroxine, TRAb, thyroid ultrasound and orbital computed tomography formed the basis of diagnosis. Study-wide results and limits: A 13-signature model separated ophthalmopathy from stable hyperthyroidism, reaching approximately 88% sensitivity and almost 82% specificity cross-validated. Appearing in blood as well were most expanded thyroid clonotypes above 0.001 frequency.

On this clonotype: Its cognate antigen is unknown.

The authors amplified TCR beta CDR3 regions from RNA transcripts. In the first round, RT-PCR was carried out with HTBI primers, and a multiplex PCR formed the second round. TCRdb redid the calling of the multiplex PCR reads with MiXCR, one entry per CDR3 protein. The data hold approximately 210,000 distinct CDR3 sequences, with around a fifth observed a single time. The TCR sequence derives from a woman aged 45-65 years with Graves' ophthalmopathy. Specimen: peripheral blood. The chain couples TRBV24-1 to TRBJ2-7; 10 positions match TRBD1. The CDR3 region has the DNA TGTGCCACCAGCATGGGACAGGGGCGCCTCTACGAGCAGTACTTC. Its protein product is CATSMGQGRLYEQYF.